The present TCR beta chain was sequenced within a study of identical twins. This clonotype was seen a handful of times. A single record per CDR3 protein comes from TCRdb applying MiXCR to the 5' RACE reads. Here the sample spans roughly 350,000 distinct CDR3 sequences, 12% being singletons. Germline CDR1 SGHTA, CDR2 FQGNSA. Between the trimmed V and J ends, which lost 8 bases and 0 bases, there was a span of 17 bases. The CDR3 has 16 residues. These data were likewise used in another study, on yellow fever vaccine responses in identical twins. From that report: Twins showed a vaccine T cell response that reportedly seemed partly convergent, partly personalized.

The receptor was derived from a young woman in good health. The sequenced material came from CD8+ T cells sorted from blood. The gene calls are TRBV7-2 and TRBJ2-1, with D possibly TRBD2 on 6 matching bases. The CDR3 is CASVARGFPSYNEQFF. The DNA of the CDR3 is TGTGCCAGCGTAGCCCGGGGGTTCCCCTCCTACAATGAGCAGTTCTTC.